These 25 T cell receptor beta chains came from one sample sequenced in a study of regulatory T cells in long-lasting Graves disease. Relying on iRepertoire HTBI primers and Arm-PCR of CDR3 regions, the team built TCR beta libraries. A single record per CDR3 protein comes from TCRdb applying MiXCR to the multiplex PCR reads. This sample has some 430,000 distinct CDR3 sequences, with about a fifth found just once. The sample's time point: persistent/refractory GD, antithyroid drugs over 5 years with positive TRAb. Extracted RNA from PBMCs served as the source of the TCR library. The sample consisted of peripheral blood mononuclear cells (PBMCs), taken when the disease was refractory, from a patient treated with antithyroid drugs. These TCRs come from a female donor with Graves disease.

The chain couples TRBV15 to TRBJ1-2, with TRBD1 matching over 8 bases. The CDR3 totals 13 residues. J gave up 4 bases and V 5 bases, and 3 bases lay outside the gene matches. Germline-derived CDR1 and CDR2 are LNHNV and YYDKDF (reference sequence). The CDR3 sequence is CATSVTGGYGYTF. CDR3 in DNA: TGTGCCACCAGCGTAACAGGGGGCTATGGCTACACCTTC.

This clonotype has at least ten counts. J is TRBJ1-5 and V is TRBV27; no clear D gene. Trimming pared 0 bases from V and 4 bases from J, leaving 10 bases between. This CDR3 comprises 15 residues. Germline V gene lookup returns CDR1 MNHEY and CDR2 SMNVEV (reference sequence). In DNA, the CDR3 is TGTGCCAGCAGTTTATCGGGCAGAGGAAATCAGCCCCAGCATTTT. Its protein product is CASSLSGRGNQPQHF.

This chain uses TRBV6-5 with TRBJ2-1; TRBD2 agrees at 8 bases. Germline V CDR1 and CDR2: MNHEY, SVGAGI. This CDR3 is 15 amino acids long. Trimming at V came to 4 bases and at J to 5 bases, leaving 7 bases not matched to a gene. CDR3 DNA sequence: TGTGCCAGCAGTTTACCGGGAGGGCTGGACAATGAGCAGTTCTTC. It is translated as CASSLPGGLDNEQFF.

This clonotype was seen many times. This chain uses TRBV19 with TRBJ1-4; TRBD1 is a possible D gene (5 bases). The germline CDR1 and CDR2 sequences are LNHDA and SQIVND (reference sequence). This CDR3 is built from 14 residues. V lost 7 bases, J lost 7 bases, and 16 bases lay in between. CDR3 protein: CASTPDIRVEKLFF. The CDR3 DNA reads as TGTGCCAGTACCCCGGACATCAGGGTTGAAAAACTGTTTTTT.

The chain links TRBV9 to TRBJ2-7; possible D gene TRBD1, 6 bases. CDR1 and CDR2 (germline): SGDLS, YYNGEE. V lost 3 bases, J lost 2 bases, and 12 bases lay in between. The CDR3 has 14 residues. This CDR3 is CASSAPGQPYEQYF. The CDR3 nucleotides are TGTGCCAGCAGCGCCCCGGGACAACCCTACGAGCAGTACTTC.

The V gene is TRBV5-1, the J gene TRBJ2-7; D uncertain. Trimming took 0 bases from V and 4 from J, leaving 14 bases between them. Germline assignment: CDR1 SGHRS and CDR2 YFSETQ. This CDR3 is 15 amino acids long. CDR3 region: CASSLARNLNYEQYF. In DNA, the CDR3 is TGCGCCAGCAGCTTGGCCAGAAACCTTAATTACGAGCAGTACTTC.

Ten or more counts support this clonotype. A read error is possible here, since a much larger clone lies one base away. This chain joins TRBV11-2 and TRBJ1-1, with D perhaps matching TRBD1 (5 bases). Per the germline V gene, CDR1 is SGHAT and CDR2 is FQNNGV. CDR3 length: 13 residues. CDR3 amino acids: CANSLGVNTEAFF. The DNA of the CDR3 is TGTGCCAACAGCTTAGGGGTGAACACTGAAGCTTTCTTT.

A few counts support this clonotype. The V call is TRBV6-2 or TRBV6-3, the J call TRBJ2-7, with 8 bases that match TRBD1. V shed 0 bases and J 6 bases; nucleotides not matched to a gene: 22. The CDR3 is 20 amino acids. From germline, CDR1 is MNHEY and CDR2 SVGEGT. The CDR3 DNA reads TGTGCCAGCAGTTACTCAGGGGCATGGACAGGGCAGTTAATGGAAACCGAGCAGTACTTC. It translates to CASSYSGAWTGQLMETEQYF.

This clonotype was counted ten times or more. This chain links TRBV6-5 with TRBJ2-7; 9 bases are shared with TRBD2. Germline assignment: CDR1 MNHEY and CDR2 SVGAGI. The V and J ends lost 2 bases and 2 bases, in that order; junction bases with no gene match: 7. The CDR3 length is 16 residues. The CDR3 DNA sequence: TGTGCCAGCAGTTACGCCCGACTAGCGGCGACCTACGAGCAGTACTTC. Its protein is CASSYARLAATYEQYF.

The chain carries TRBV7-9 and TRBJ2-2; TRBD2 aligns across 7 bases. The CDR3 covers 15 residues. The J segment lost 4 bases and the V segment lost 5 bases, leaving 7 bases of the junction unmatched. Germline CDR1 is SEHNR and CDR2 is FQNEAQ (reference sequence). The CDR3 spells CASSRGGLGTGELFF. Written as DNA, the CDR3 is TGTGCCAGCAGCCGCGGGGGATTGGGCACCGGGGAGCTGTTTTTT.

This clonotype was recorded a few times. The V gene is TRBV27, the J gene TRBJ1-5; tentatively, D is TRBD1 (5 bases). Germline CDR1 reads MNHEY; CDR2 reads SMNVEV (reference sequence). The length of the CDR3 is 14 residues. V dropped 5 bases and J dropped 4 bases, with 12 bases sitting between them. CDR3 in amino acids: CASSTGPRNQPQHF. CDR3 nucleotide sequence: TGTGCCAGCAGTACGGGACCGCGGAATCAGCCCCAGCATTTT.

The V and J genes are TRBV7-9 and TRBJ2-7; no reliable D call. Germline loops: CDR1 SEHNR, CDR2 FQNEAQ (reference sequence). The CDR3 sequence is 13 residues long. V lost 3 bases and J 4 bases, leaving 10 bases between the germline ends. The CDR3 DNA sequence: TGTGCCAGCAGCTTTAAGGGAAGTTACGAGCAGTACTTC. This encodes CASSFKGSYEQYF.

This clonotype has at least ten counts. V usage is TRBV7-2 and J usage is TRBJ2-7, with D maybe TRBD1 (5 bases). Between the trimmed V and J ends, which lost 3 bases and 2 bases, there was a span of 14 bases. The CDR3 totals 15 residues. The germline CDR1 and CDR2 sequences are SGHTA and FQGNSA. CDR3 nucleotides: TGTGCCAGCAGCTTTCAGAGATGGGGCGCCTACGAGCAGTACTTC. It specifies CASSFQRWGAYEQYF.

The gene calls are TRBV7-9 and TRBJ1-2, with 9 bases fitting TRBD1. The ends lost 5 bases at V and 7 bases at J; junction bases unmatched: 11. CDR1 is SEHNR, CDR2 FQNEAQ, per germline (reference sequence). CDR3 length equals 15 residues. The CDR3 loop is CASSRSRDREGGYTF. As DNA, the CDR3 is TGTGCCAGCAGCAGATCACGGGACAGGGAAGGTGGCTACACCTTC.

This clonotype was picked up many times. The rearrangement links TRBV6-1 to TRBJ1-1, with D hard to call. Germline V gene lookup returns CDR1 MNHNS and CDR2 SASEGT. Trimming took off 6 bases at V and 1 base at J, with 9 bases between the two ends. This CDR3 spans 13 amino acids. The CDR3 bases are TGTGCCAGCAGGGCCGGACGGAACACTGAAGCTTTCTTT. Its protein is CASRAGRNTEAFF.

The CDR3 loop is CASSLGPTVGSVNTEAFF. CDR3 DNA: TGTGCCAGCAGCTTAGGCCCAACCGTAGGCAGCGTCAACACTGAAGCTTTCTTT. This chain links TRBV5-6 with TRBJ1-1; D is undetermined. The CDR3 is 18 amino acids. CDR1 SGHDT and CDR2 YYEEEE come from the germline V gene. Trimming cost V 2 bases and J 2 bases, with 22 bases left between them.

The count of this clonotype is one. J is TRBJ1-1 and V is TRBV30; D unresolved. V was cut by 4 bases and J by 10 bases, with 19 bases left in between. This CDR3 contains 13 residues. Germline V CDR1 and CDR2: GTSNPN, SVGIG (reference sequence). The CDR3 here is CAWTPRVPSVAFF. The CDR3 DNA reads TGTGCCTGGACCCCCCGGGTCCCCTCGGTAGCTTTCTTT.

The V and J genes are TRBV27 and TRBJ2-7; TRBD2 aligns across 11 bases. Losses at the gene ends were 6 bases for V and 0 bases for J; bases not matched to a gene: 4. The CDR3 has 15 amino acids. Per the germline V gene, CDR1 is MNHEY and CDR2 is SMNVEV (reference sequence). CDR3 sequence (DNA): TGTGCCAGCAGCGAGGGACTAGCGGTCTCCTACGAGCAGTACTTC. Protein: CASSEGLAVSYEQYF.

This clonotype came up a few times. This chain uses TRBV6-1 with TRBJ1-5; possibly TRBD1 for D (5 bases). Between the trimmed V and J ends, which lost 3 bases and 4 bases, there was a span of 10 bases. From germline, CDR1 is MNHNS and CDR2 SASEGT. The CDR3 covers 14 residues. The CDR3 DNA is TGTGCCAGCAGTGACGCCGGGGGAAATCAGCCCCAGCATTTT. Protein product: CASSDAGGNQPQHF.

This clonotype was seen a few times. The chain has TRBV20-1 and TRBJ2-5; TRBD1 is a possible D gene (5 bases). The CDR3 totals 14 residues. V was clipped by 2 bases and J by 8 bases, with 18 bases between them. Germline values: CDR1 DFQATT, CDR2 SNEGSKA (reference sequence). The DNA of the CDR3 is TGCAGTGCTAGATCAGGGAATGTTGTGGGAACCCAGTACTTC. It encodes CSARSGNVVGTQYF.

The chain joins TRBV29-1 to TRBJ2-5; possibly TRBD2 for D (6 bases). This CDR3 has 14 residues. With 2 bases removed from V and 1 base from J, the gap between germline ends came to 11 bases. CDR1 is SQVTM and CDR2 is ANQGSEA in the germline V gene. CDR3 sequence: CSVESGLRQETQYF. CDR3 DNA: TGCAGCGTTGAAAGCGGGTTGCGCCAAGAGACCCAGTACTTC.

The chain combines TRBV11-2 with TRBJ2-3, with 9 bases fitting TRBD1. The ends lost 3 bases at V and 4 bases at J; junction bases unmatched: 11. CDR1 is SGHAT, CDR2 FQNNGV, per germline. The CDR3 length is 17 residues. CDR3 DNA sequence: TGTGCCAGCAGCTTGACCGCCGACAGGGGGTACGCAGATACGCAGTATTTT. This encodes CASSLTADRGYADTQYF.

This sequence joins TRBV14 and TRBJ2-6; TRBD1 matches 8 bases. Unmatched junction bases numbered 5, after V lost 4 bases and J lost 0 bases. From germline, CDR1 is SGHDN and CDR2 FVKESK. The CDR3 extends over 17 amino acids. The CDR3 loop reads CASSPFTGGSGANVLTF. The CDR3 DNA reads as TGTGCCAGCAGCCCCTTCACAGGGGGCTCTGGGGCCAACGTCCTGACTTTC.

This clonotype was observed at least ten times. V gene TRBV12-3 or TRBV12-4 combines with J gene TRBJ1-3; TRBD1 aligns across 9 bases. V shed 5 bases, J shed 6 bases, and the junction held 8 bases outside the gene matches. The CDR3 runs to 15 residues. CDR3: CASSAEGTGLNTIYF. The CDR3, as DNA: TGTGCCAGCAGTGCTGAAGGGACAGGGTTAAACACCATATATTTT.

V and J are TRBV20-1 and TRBJ1-3; possibly TRBD1 for D (5 bases). Per the germline V gene, CDR1 is DFQATT and CDR2 is SNEGSKA (reference sequence). V was shortened by 0 bases and J by 0 bases, with 9 bases between the two germline ends. The CDR3 covers 15 residues. CDR3 nucleotides: TGCAGTGCTAGAGATCGGGACTACTCTGGAAACACCATATATTTT. The encoded protein is CSARDRDYSGNTIYF.